The 5 T cell receptor beta chains presented below share a single source sample, sequenced in a study of blood T cells in healthy people across ages. Combining a sample-barcoded 5' primer with a J-beta primer mix, a second PCR ran for 7 to 11 cycles. One entry per CDR3 protein, called by TCRdb with MiXCR from the 5' RACE reads. Of hundreds of thousands of distinct CDR3 sequences listed, roughly 50% were seen once; the top ten hold 25% to 30%. The sample comprised blood. Receptors originate from a middle-aged man in good health.

The chain recombines TRBV5-1 with TRBJ1-1; 7 nucleotides match TRBD1. Germline V gene data show CDR1 as SGHRS and CDR2 as YFSETQ. Unmatched junction bases numbered 8, after V lost 5 bases and J lost 4 bases. The CDR3 has 14 residues. The CDR3 is CASRMGTASTEAFF. In nucleotides, the CDR3 is TGCGCCAGCAGGATGGGGACAGCCAGCACTGAAGCTTTCTTT.

This clonotype was counted a few times. This chain links TRBV7-2 with TRBJ1-5; a weak D match, TRBD1 (5 bases). CDR1 is SGHTA, CDR2 FQGNSA, per germline. V was cut by 6 bases and J by 3 bases, with 24 bases left in between. The CDR3 totals 18 residues. Written as DNA, the CDR3 is TGTGCCAGCAGTACCCCGTCCTCCGGATGGGGGTACAATCAGCCCCAGCATTTT. This codes for CASSTPSSGWGYNQPQHF. Based on the CDR3 plus reference TRBV7-2 and TRBJ1-5, the full variable domain is GAGVSQSPSNKVTEKGKDVELRCDPISGHTALYWYRQSLGQGLEFLIYFQGNSAPDKSGLPSDRFSAERTGGSVSTLTIQRTQQEDSAVYLCASSTPSSGWGYNQPQHFGDGTRLSIL.

This clonotype was seen just once. The rearrangement links TRBV7-3 to TRBJ2-3; no reliable D call. The CDR3 length is 13 residues. Germline CDR1 and CDR2: SGHTA and FQGTGA. Trimming removed 6 bases from V and 0 bases from J, with 7 bases in between. The CDR3 protein is CASRFSSTDTQYF. The DNA of the CDR3 is TGTGCCAGCAGGTTTAGCAGCACAGATACGCAGTATTTT.

This rearrangement joins TRBV20-1 to TRBJ1-4; 7 nucleotides line up with TRBD1. The germline gives CDR1 DFQATT, CDR2 SNEGSKA (reference sequence). CDR3 size: 14 residues. The trim removed 6 bases at V and 5 bases at J, leaving 9 bases unmatched. CDR3 sequence: CSAYDSRGNEKLFF. As DNA, the CDR3 is TGCAGTGCGTATGACAGCAGGGGGAATGAAAAACTGTTTTTT.

The table lists this clonotype with a few counts. V and J are TRBV7-9 and TRBJ2-5; no definite D call. This CDR3 region has 14 residues. The ends were cut back, 1 base at V and 3 bases at J, with 9 bases in the middle. Germline assignment: CDR1 SEHNR and CDR2 FQNEAQ (reference sequence). CDR3 sequence (DNA): TGTGCCAGCAGCTTAGTGCAGTCCAAAGAGACCCAGTACTTC. As protein: CASSLVQSKETQYF.